Listed below are T cell receptor beta chains from one sample, sequenced in a study of shared clonotypes between healthy human individuals. Libraries were prepared by immunoSEQ multiplex PCR; TCRdb keeps only in-frame clonotypes and omits some of them. The repertoire holds approximately 440,000 clones, with approximately 77% as singletons. The specimen was PBMCs. All receptors come from a woman aged 35 to 49 in good health. Some clones in this sample may be carry-over from other donors' samples. Both conserved end residues are part of each CDR3. D genes are given only for firm matches. For some rows the clone size is stated as once, few or many, or as a class when expanded; others skip it.

v_call	d_call	j_call	clone_size	cdr3_nt	cdr3_aa
TRBV30	NA	TRBJ2-5	NA	TGTGCCTGGAGGGGGGACCAAGAGACCCAGTACTTC	CAWRGDQETQYF
TRBV7-9	NA	TRBJ1-5	few	TGTGCCAGCAGCTTAGCAGGACATCAGTATAGCAATCAGCCCCAGCATTTT	CASSLAGHQYSNQPQHF
TRBV10-3	NA	TRBJ2-1	NA	TGTGCCATCAGTGAGTCCTGGGGGCGCGATGAGCAGTTCTTC	CAISESWGRDEQFF
TRBV30	NA	TRBJ1-1	NA	TGTGCCTGGAGTGGCGGGGGATGGACTGAAGCTTTCTTT	CAWSGGGWTEAFF
TRBV5-4	TRBD2	TRBJ2-2	NA	TGTGCCAGCAGCTCGGGGCGGGAGCCCGGGGAGCTGTTTTTT	CASSSGREPGELFF
TRBV6-6	NA	TRBJ2-7	NA	TGTGCCAGCAGTTACGGGGGTGAGCAGTACTTC	CASSYGGEQYF
TRBV19	TRBD1	TRBJ2-6	NA	TGTGCCAGTAGTATAGGTTACAGGGGGTTACTGCCTGGGGCCAACGTCCTGACTTTC	CASSIGYRGLLPGANVLTF
TRBV18	NA	TRBJ1-1	few	TGTGCCAGCTGTTCAGGGACCACTGAAGCTTTCTTT	CASCSGTTEAFF
TRBV7-9	NA	TRBJ2-5	NA	TGTGCCAGCAGCTTGGGATTAGGCCCTTTTGAGACCCAGTACTTC	CASSLGLGPFETQYF
TRBV4-2	TRBD2	TRBJ2-1	few	TGTGCCAGCAGCCAAAGGGTAGCGGGAGACCATGAGCAGTTCTTC	CASSQRVAGDHEQFF
TRBV29-1	NA	TRBJ1-1	NA	TGCAGCGTTGAAATACAGCAGAACACTGAAGCTTTCTTT	CSVEIQQNTEAFF
TRBV10-3	NA	TRBJ2-5	many	TGTGCCATCAGTGAGTCGGGGGGAGTACAAGAGACCCAGTACTTC	CAISESGGVQETQYF
TRBV9	NA	TRBJ1-2	NA	TGTGCCAGCAGCGCCGGCTACAACTATGGCTACACCTTC	CASSAGYNYGYTF
TRBV28	TRBD2	TRBJ2-7	NA	TGTGCCAGCAGACGGACTAGCGGGAGTGGCTACGAGCAGTACTTC	CASRRTSGSGYEQYF
TRBV5-6	NA	TRBJ2-3	NA	TGTGCCAGCAGCTCACAGAGTAGCACAGATACGCAGTATTTT	CASSSQSSTDTQYF
TRBV5-1	TRBD1	TRBJ2-7	NA	TGCGCCAGCAGCCCCGGACAGGGGCAGGGCGAGCAGTACTTC	CASSPGQGQGEQYF
TRBV5-1	NA	TRBJ2-1	NA	TGCGCCAGCAGCTTGGCCGGAATTGGAGTCTACAATGAGCAGTTCTTC	CASSLAGIGVYNEQFF
TRBV5-6	NA	TRBJ1-4	many	TGTGCCAGCAGCTTGAAAGGAGGAGAAAAACTGTTTTTT	CASSLKGGEKLFF
TRBV5-1	TRBD1	TRBJ2-3	NA	TGCGCCAGCAGCCCCCTTGACAGGGGGCTAACAGATACGCAGTATTTT	CASSPLDRGLTDTQYF
TRBV20-1	NA	TRBJ1-2	few	TGCAGTGCTAGCCCTAACTATGGCTACACCTTC	CSASPNYGYTF
TRBV7-6	NA	TRBJ2-5	NA	TGTGCCAGCAGCTCCCAGGGGAGGGTTGAGACCCAGTACTTC	CASSSQGRVETQYF
TRBV11-2	NA	TRBJ1-5	NA	TGTGCCAGCAGCCTTACAGGGCGCAATCAGCCCCAGCATTTT	CASSLTGRNQPQHF
TRBV5-1	NA	TRBJ2-3	NA	TGCGCCAGCAGCACCTCAGGGGTACATTCAGATACGCAGTATTTT	CASSTSGVHSDTQYF
TRBV5-1	NA	TRBJ1-2	few	TGCGCCAGCAGCTTGAAGGTAGACAGCCCCTATGGCTACACCTTC	CASSLKVDSPYGYTF
TRBV11-2	TRBD1	TRBJ2-2	NA	TGTGCCAGCAGCCTGAGGGACAGGGTCACCGGGGAGCTGTTTTTT	CASSLRDRVTGELFF
TRBV7-6	NA	TRBJ2-6	NA	TGTGCCAGCAGCTTATCTTTCTCTGGGGCCAACGTCCTGACTTTC	CASSLSFSGANVLTF
TRBV15	TRBD1	TRBJ1-1	NA	TGTGCCACCAGCAGACCCTCGGACAGGGGCGTGAGGACTGAAGCTTTCTTT	CATSRPSDRGVRTEAFF